This is a list of T cell receptor beta chains from one sample in a study of blood T cell repertoires in COVID-19. Using immunoSEQ multiplex PCR, the repertoire was profiled, and TCRdb retains in-frame clones only, with some absent. The table lists under 450,000 clones, roughly nine tenths of them singletons. Material for sequencing was PBMCs or T cells enriched from blood (not recorded which). These receptors were collected from a woman aged 30 to 39 who had recovered from COVID-19. The CDR3 runs from the conserved cysteine through the conserved F or W. A D gene is named only where the DNA matches it firmly. Only part of the rows carry a size: once, few, many, or a class if the clone is expanded.

D | J | V | size | CDR3 | DNA
NA | TRBJ1-1 | TRBV30 | NA | CAWKNPGENTEAFF | TGTGCCTGGAAAAACCCAGGGGAGAACACTGAAGCTTTCTTT
NA | TRBJ1-1 | TRBV18 | NA | CASSPGQGPLEAFF | TGTGCCAGCTCACCAGGGCAGGGTCCTCTTGAAGCTTTCTTT
TRBD1 | TRBJ1-6 | TRBV25-1 | NA | CASSAQGQVNSPLHF | TGTGCCAGCAGTGCACAGGGACAGGTCAATTCACCCCTCCACTTT
NA | TRBJ2-2 | TRBV7-9 | once | CASSQTNTGELFF | TGTGCCAGCAGCCAGACGAACACCGGGGAGCTGTTTTTT
TRBD1 | TRBJ1-1 | TRBV16 | NA | CASSRQGGRNTEAFF | TGTGCCAGCAGTCGACAGGGGGGTAGGAACACTGAAGCTTTCTTT
TRBD2 | TRBJ2-5 | TRBV5-8 | NA | CASSGAGRALETQYF | TGTGCCAGCAGTGGGGCAGGGAGGGCATTGGAGACCCAGTACTTC
NA | TRBJ1-6 | TRBV3-1/TRBV3-2 | NA | CASSPRDFQSSYNSPLHF | TGTGCCAGCAGCCCACGGGACTTTCAGAGCTCCTATAATTCACCCCTCCACTTT
TRBD2 | TRBJ2-1 | TRBV11-2 | NA | CASSGGTSGNNEQFF | TGTGCCAGCAGCGGAGGGACTAGCGGGAACAATGAGCAGTTCTTC
NA | TRBJ2-1 | TRBV27 | NA | CASMRWSYNEQFF | TGTGCCAGCATGAGGTGGTCCTACAATGAGCAGTTCTTC
TRBD1 | TRBJ2-1 | TRBV28 | once | CASSNPDRGPNEQFF | TGTGCCAGCAGTAATCCAGACAGGGGACCAAATGAGCAGTTCTTC
NA | TRBJ1-2 | TRBV28 | NA | CASSLQGRNYGYTF | TGTGCCAGCAGTTTACAGGGCCGAAACTATGGCTACACCTTC
TRBD1 | TRBJ2-5 | TRBV5-1 | NA | CASSLEGTGPSKETQYF | TGCGCCAGCAGCTTGGAAGGGACAGGGCCTTCCAAAGAGACCCAGTACTTC
NA | TRBJ1-2 | TRBV30 | NA | CAGTSGNYGYTF | TGTGCCGGGACGTCGGGTAACTATGGCTACACCTTC
NA | TRBJ1-5 | TRBV27 | NA | CASSLRQGNQPQHF | TGTGCCAGCAGTTTAAGGCAGGGAAATCAGCCCCAGCATTTT
TRBD2 | TRBJ2-7 | TRBV7-2 | NA | CASSQLAEGDEQYF | TGTGCCAGCAGCCAACTAGCGGAGGGAGACGAGCAGTACTTC
TRBD1 | TRBJ1-6 | TRBV2 | NA | CASSSAGQQNSPLHF | TGTGCCAGCAGTTCTGCGGGACAGCAAAATTCACCCCTCCACTTT
TRBD1 | TRBJ1-5 | TRBV9 | NA | CASSAGTEHQPQHF | TGTGCCAGCAGCGCGGGGACAGAGCATCAGCCCCAGCATTTT
TRBD2 | TRBJ2-1 | TRBV29-1 | NA | CSVDGTSGNYNEQFF | TGCAGCGTTGACGGGACTAGCGGGAACTACAATGAGCAGTTCTTC
NA | TRBJ2-6 | TRBV11-2 | NA | CASRPIRGGSGANVLTF | TGTGCCAGCAGACCCATTAGGGGGGGCTCTGGGGCCAACGTCCTGACTTTC
NA | TRBJ1-3 | TRBV10-1 | NA | CASSGNGWGNTIYF | TGCGCCAGCAGTGGAAACGGTTGGGGAAACACCATATATTTT
NA | TRBJ2-1 | TRBV6-5 | NA | CASRQPNNEQFF | TGTGCCAGCAGACAGCCGAACAATGAGCAGTTCTTC
TRBD2 | TRBJ2-3 | TRBV27 | NA | CASSSRTSGAVDTQYF | TGTGCCAGCAGTTCTCGGACTAGCGGGGCCGTGGATACGCAGTATTTT
TRBD2 | TRBJ2-7 | TRBV18 | NA | CASSPPSSGGYEQYF | TGTGCCAGCTCACCACCGTCCAGCGGGGGCTACGAGCAGTACTTC
TRBD1 | TRBJ1-1 | TRBV12-3/TRBV12-4 | NA | CASRIGTGEAFF | TGTGCCAGCAGAATTGGGACAGGGGAAGCTTTCTTT
TRBD1 | TRBJ2-3 | TRBV5-1 | NA | CASSDRGTDTQYF | TGCGCCAGCAGCGACAGGGGTACAGATACGCAGTATTTT
NA | TRBJ2-1 | TRBV30 | once | CALRVSPYNEQFF | TGTGCCCTGAGGGTGTCGCCCTACAATGAGCAGTTCTTC
NA | TRBJ2-7 | TRBV7-6 | few | CASSLRPPDSPYEQYF | TGTGCCAGCAGCCTCCGTCCCCCCGACAGTCCCTACGAGCAGTACTTC
TRBD1 | TRBJ2-2 | TRBV9 | few | CASSVGQGTNTGELFF | TGTGCCAGCAGCGTAGGACAGGGCACGAACACCGGGGAGCTGTTTTTT
NA | TRBJ2-7 | TRBV5-4 | NA | CASSWGTGSYEQYF | TGTGCCAGCAGCTGGGGCACAGGCTCCTACGAGCAGTACTTC
TRBD2 | TRBJ2-3 | TRBV7-2 | NA | CASSYQGGPDTQYF | TGTGCCAGCAGCTACCAGGGAGGGCCAGATACGCAGTATTTT
NA | TRBJ2-3 | TRBV7-3 | NA | CASSLYLASTDTQYF | TGTGCCAGCAGCTTATATCTAGCGAGCACAGATACGCAGTATTTT
NA | TRBJ2-7 | TRBV5-5 | NA | CASSPTNREQYF | TGTGCCAGCAGCCCTACCAATCGGGAGCAGTACTTC
TRBD1 | TRBJ2-7 | TRBV12-3/TRBV12-4 | NA | CASSLGQLYEQYF | TGTGCCAGCAGTTTGGGACAGCTATACGAGCAGTACTTC
TRBD2 | TRBJ2-7 | TRBV4-1 | NA | CASSQEGGRSYEQYF | TGCGCCAGCAGCCAGGAGGGCGGGAGGAGCTACGAGCAGTACTTC
NA | TRBJ2-1 | TRBV7-3 | NA | CASSLTYSSYNEQFF | TGTGCCAGCAGCTTAACGTACAGCTCCTACAATGAGCAGTTCTTC
TRBD1 | TRBJ2-7 | TRBV5-1 | NA | CASSLGDRGYEQYF | TGCGCCAGCAGCTTGGGGGACAGGGGCTACGAGCAGTACTTC
TRBD2 | TRBJ2-1 | TRBV5-4 | once | CASSLSPAGGPDNEQFF | TGTGCCAGCAGCTTGTCCCCAGCGGGAGGGCCGGATAATGAGCAGTTCTTC
NA | TRBJ2-1 | TRBV19 | NA | CASSTLPLNEQFF | TGTGCCAGTAGTACTCTCCCTCTCAATGAGCAGTTCTTC
TRBD1 | TRBJ1-1 | TRBV28 | NA | CASSQPGQGALGAFF | TGTGCCAGCAGCCAACCGGGACAGGGGGCTCTAGGAGCTTTCTTT
TRBD1 | TRBJ1-2 | TRBV28 | NA | CASSLTGDGYTF | TGTGCCAGCAGTTTGACAGGGGATGGCTACACCTTC
NA | TRBJ2-2 | TRBV7-9 | NA | CASRAGRDIRPGELFF | TGTGCCAGCAGGGCTGGGAGGGACATCCGACCCGGGGAGCTGTTTTTT
TRBD1 | TRBJ1-2 | TRBV5-8 | NA | CASSLRDSGLYGYTF | TGTGCCAGCAGCCTCCGGGACAGTGGGCTTTATGGCTACACCTTC
TRBD1 | TRBJ1-4 | TRBV2 | NA | CASSEAGQGWGKLFF | TGTGCCAGCAGTGAAGCGGGACAGGGGTGGGGAAAACTGTTTTTT
NA | TRBJ2-1 | TRBV5-8 | few | CASSGSPGFF | TGTGCCAGCAGTGGCTCCCCGGGGTTCTTC
TRBD2 | TRBJ2-1 | TRBV10-3 | NA | CALRTSGGHNEQFF | TGTGCCCTTCGGACTAGCGGGGGGCACAATGAGCAGTTCTTC
NA | TRBJ2-1 | TRBV21-1 | NA | CASSGTGGHNEQFF | TGTGCCAGCAGCGGGACAGGGGGACACAATGAGCAGTTCTTC
NA | TRBJ2-2 | TRBV21-1 | NA | CASSNVGLRELFF | TGTGCCAGCAGCAACGTGGGGCTCCGGGAGCTGTTTTTT
TRBD1 | TRBJ1-2 | TRBV11-2 | NA | CASSFYRDRGDGYTF | TGTGCCAGCAGCTTTTATCGGGACAGGGGTGATGGCTACACCTTC
NA | TRBJ2-7 | TRBV18 | few | CASSRSQGVYEQYF | TGTGCCAGCTCTAGGTCTCAAGGGGTCTACGAGCAGTACTTC
TRBD2 | TRBJ2-5 | TRBV5-4 | NA | CASSLAASGGDQETQYF | TGTGCCAGCAGCTTGGCCGCTAGCGGGGGTGATCAAGAGACCCAGTACTTC
TRBD1 | TRBJ1-4 | TRBV28 | few | CASSGQGATTNEKLFF | TGTGCCAGCAGTGGACAGGGGGCAACAACTAATGAAAAACTGTTTTTT
NA | TRBJ2-1 | TRBV19 | NA | CASVLGVEQFF | TGTGCCAGCGTCCTCGGGGTTGAGCAGTTCTTC
TRBD1 | TRBJ2-1 | TRBV6-5 | NA | CATSGTGDYNEQFF | TGTGCCACCTCCGGGACAGGGGATTACAATGAGCAGTTCTTC
NA | TRBJ2-2 | TRBV29-1 | once | CSVGVDRGAVF | TGCAGCGTTGGGGTGGACCGGGGAGCTGTTTTT
NA | TRBJ2-5 | TRBV29-1 | NA | CSVEGSAHHLYQETQYF | TGCAGCGTTGAAGGTAGTGCGCACCACTTGTACCAAGAGACCCAGTACTTC
TRBD2 | TRBJ2-3 | TRBV3-1/TRBV3-2 | NA | CASSPGAGENTDTQYF | TGTGCCAGCAGCCCCGGGGCGGGGGAAAACACAGATACGCAGTATTTT
TRBD1 | TRBJ2-1 | TRBV18 | NA | CASSPPGRGHSYNEQFF | TGTGCCAGCTCACCACCGGGCAGGGGGCATTCCTACAATGAGCAGTTCTTC
NA | TRBJ1-1 | TRBV5-1 | once | CASSLEFVRVRKTEAFF | TGCGCCAGCAGCTTGGAATTCGTCCGGGTAAGGAAAACTGAAGCTTTCTTT
NA | TRBJ1-6 | TRBV10-3 | once | CAISEQNRALHF | TGTGCCATCAGTGAGCAAAATCGGGCCCTCCACTTT
NA | TRBJ2-5 | TRBV28 | NA | CASSLAPNEETQYF | TGTGCCAGCAGTTTAGCGCCAAACGAAGAGACCCAGTACTTC